The 24 T cell receptor beta chains given below trace back to one sample, sequenced in a study of response to subunit inactivated influenza vaccine. TCRdb reprocessed the RT-PCR reads via MiXCR and lists one record per CDR3 protein. Of 290,000 or so distinct CDR3 sequences listed, around 20% are singletons. The specimen was PBMCs from blood, collected around 22 months after vaccination. The receptors were gathered from a man aged 50-75 years who received an inactivated influenza vaccine.

This clonotype was counted a few times. The chain couples TRBV28 to TRBJ2-7; a weak D match, TRBD2 (6 bases). CDR3 length: 14 amino acids. Trimming removed 6 bases at V and 2 bases at J, with 14 bases between. CDR1 and CDR2 from the germline V gene are MDHEN and SYDVKM. The CDR3 bases are TGTGCCAGCAGAATAACGGGAGTTGCCTACGAGCAGTACTTC. Protein product: CASRITGVAYEQYF.

This clonotype has a count of ten or more. This chain uses TRBV7-9 with TRBJ2-3; perhaps TRBD2 as D (5 bases). CDR1 is SEHNR, CDR2 FQNEAQ, per germline (reference sequence). The germline V and J ends were trimmed by 3 bases and 1 base, with 8 bases remaining between them. The CDR3 has 14 residues. CDR3 protein: CASSLRVGTDTQYF. CDR3 nucleotides: TGTGCCAGCAGCTTGCGGGTGGGCACAGATACGCAGTATTTT.

This clonotype was found a few times. The chain recombines TRBV20-1 with TRBJ1-1, with 7 bases identical to TRBD1. V shed 6 bases, J shed 4 bases, and the junction held 11 bases outside the gene matches. The CDR3 extends over 14 amino acids. Looked up from germline, CDR1 is DFQATT and CDR2 is SNEGSKA (reference sequence). This CDR3 reads CSANLQGWGTEAFF. CDR3 DNA: TGCAGTGCGAACTTACAGGGGTGGGGCACTGAAGCTTTCTTT.

The table lists this clonotype with many counts. The rearrangement links TRBV5-1 to TRBJ1-2, with 8 bases matching TRBD1. In germline, CDR1 is SGHRS, CDR2 YFSETQ. This CDR3 contains 16 residues. Trimming took 3 bases from V and 5 from J; bases not matched to a gene: 12. The CDR3 sequence is CASSSLPGQDFYGYTF. CDR3 in DNA: TGCGCCAGCAGCTCACTGCCGGGACAGGACTTTTATGGCTACACCTTC.

The chain recombines TRBV5-5 with TRBJ1-6, with 8 bases identical to TRBD1. There are 13 residues in the CDR3. CDR1 and CDR2 from the germline V gene are SGHKS and YYEKEE (reference sequence). Trimming at V came to 4 bases and at J to 8 bases, leaving 2 bases not matched to a gene. The CDR3 spells CASSMDRDSPLHF. The CDR3 DNA is TGTGCCAGCAGCATGGACAGGGATTCACCCCTCCACTTT.

This clonotype was recorded a few times. The chain carries TRBV10-1 and TRBJ1-5; 7 bases match TRBD1. Germline loops: CDR1 WNHNN, CDR2 SYGVQD (reference sequence). Trimming at V came to 8 bases and at J to 7 bases, leaving 2 bases not matched to a gene. There are 11 residues in the CDR3. The CDR3 spells CASRTGQPQHF. The CDR3 nucleotides read TGCGCCAGCCGGACAGGCCAGCCCCAGCATTTT.

V is TRBV29-1 and J is TRBJ2-2; 7 positions match TRBD2. Germline CDR1 SQVTM, CDR2 ANQGSEA. The V gene end was trimmed by 3 bases and the J gene end by 0 bases; junction bases not matched to a gene: 1. The CDR3 loop spans 14 amino acids. CDR3 amino acids: CSVERGSNTGELFF. CDR3 DNA sequence: TGCAGCGTTGAGCGGGGGTCGAACACCGGGGAGCTGTTTTTT.

This clonotype was counted between two and nine times. The genes are TRBV12-3 or TRBV12-4 and TRBJ1-2, with D unclear. V lost 5 bases to trimming and J lost 2 bases, with 12 bases between them. This CDR3 has 14 residues. The DNA for the CDR3 is TGTGCCAGCAGTCCCGGCGGACTAAACTATGGCTACACCTTC. It translates to CASSPGGLNYGYTF.

The V and J genes are TRBV4-1 and TRBJ1-1; unclear D gene. The CDR3 totals 13 residues. In germline, CDR1 is MGHRA, CDR2 YSYEKL. Deletions cut 1 base from V and 11 bases from J, with 14 bases between. CDR3 sequence reads: CASSQGARLRAFF. CDR3 in DNA: TGCGCCAGCAGCCAAGGGGCCCGTTTGAGGGCTTTCTTT.

In regard to this clonotype: This could be a read error, since a much larger clone is one nucleotide away. J is TRBJ1-5 and V is TRBV6-1; D is unclear. The ends were cut back, 3 bases at V and 0 bases at J, with 6 bases in the middle. The CDR3 is 14 residues long. From germline, CDR1 is MNHNS and CDR2 SASEGT. The CDR3 loop reads CASSEVSSNQPQHF. In nucleotides, the CDR3 is TGTGCCAGCAGTGAGGTCAGTAGCAATCAGCCCCAGCATTTT.

This clonotype was found a few times. The chain links TRBV5-1 to TRBJ2-1; possible D gene TRBD2, 6 bases. CDR1 and CDR2 from the germline V gene are SGHRS and YFSETQ. V was pared by 4 bases and J by 3 bases, with 14 bases between. This CDR3 region has 15 residues. CDR3 sequence reads: CASSPTRGFYNEQFF. CDR3 bases: TGCGCCAGCAGCCCGACTAGAGGTTTCTACAATGAGCAGTTCTTC. Using reference TRBV5-1 and TRBJ2-1 for the parts outside the CDR3, the full variable domain is KAGVTQTPRYLIKTRGQQVTLSCSPISGHRSVSWYQQTPGQGLQFLFEYFSETQRNKGNFPGRFSGRQFSNSRSEMNVSTLELGDSALYLCASSPTRGFYNEQFFGPGTRLTVL.

This clonotype was detected a few times. V and J are TRBV9 and TRBJ2-1, with 11 bases fitting TRBD2. V lost 4 bases and J lost 3; bases outside the gene matches: 3. CDR1 and CDR2 from the germline V gene are SGDLS and YYNGEE. CDR3 length: 15 residues. The CDR3 nucleotides read TGTGCCAGCAGCTTGGGACTAGCGGACTACAATGAGCAGTTCTTC. This codes for CASSLGLADYNEQFF.

Many counts were recorded for this clonotype. The chain recombines TRBV6-1 with TRBJ1-5; 9 nucleotides match TRBD1. CDR3 length: 16 residues. Germline V CDR1 and CDR2: MNHNS, SASEGT. After removal of 4 bases from V and 4 bases from J, the junction contained 8 bases not matched to a gene. In DNA, the CDR3 is TGTGCCAGCAGTGCTCCGGGACAGGGAGCAAATCAGCCCCAGCATTTT. This sequence encodes CASSAPGQGANQPQHF.

This clonotype was observed a few times. This chain links TRBV19 with TRBJ1-1; 7 bases map to TRBD1. The CDR3 covers 16 residues. Trimming at V came to 2 bases and at J to 0 bases, leaving 6 bases not matched to a gene. CDR1 LNHDA and CDR2 SQIVND come from the germline V gene (reference sequence). CDR3 protein: CASSISRQGLNTEAFF. In DNA, the CDR3 is TGTGCCAGTAGTATAAGCCGACAGGGATTGAACACTGAAGCTTTCTTT.

The V gene is TRBV4-1, the J gene TRBJ1-3, with a tentative D call TRBD1 (5 bases). The germline gives CDR1 MGHRA, CDR2 YSYEKL. Trimming removed 1 base from V and 1 base from J, with 11 bases in between. The CDR3 length is 16 residues. The CDR3 DNA reads as TGCGCCAGCAGCCAAGCGTCCGGGACTTCTGGAAACACCATATATTTT. It is translated as CASSQASGTSGNTIYF.

V is TRBV30 and J is TRBJ2-7; tentatively, D is TRBD2 (5 bases). V was clipped by 0 bases and J by 5 bases, with 14 bases between them. There are 14 residues in the CDR3. Germline lookup yields CDR1 GTSNPN and CDR2 SVGIG (reference sequence). The CDR3 region has the DNA TGTGCCTGGAGTGTAGCACTAGGACTCCACGAGCAGTACTTC. This codes for CAWSVALGLHEQYF. Drawing the rest from reference TRBV30 and TRBJ2-7, the complete variable domain is SQTIHQWPATLVQPVGSPLSLECTVEGTSNPNLYWYRQAAGRGLQLLFYSVGIGQISSEVPQNLSASRPQDRQFILSSKKLLLSDSGFYLCAWSVALGLHEQYFGPGTRLTVT.

This clonotype was recorded at least ten times. V usage is TRBV11-2 and J usage is TRBJ2-1; 8 bases are shared with TRBD1. V trimming: 3 bases; J trimming: 7 bases; junction bases outside the gene matches: 5. This CDR3 has 14 amino acids. Looked up from germline, CDR1 is SGHAT and CDR2 is FQNNGV. CDR3 region: CASSFGTGGNEQFF. The CDR3 region has the DNA TGTGCCAGCAGCTTCGGGACAGGAGGGAATGAGCAGTTCTTC.

This clonotype has a handful of counts. The chain recombines TRBV12-3 or TRBV12-4 with TRBJ1-3, with D perhaps matching TRBD1 (5 bases). This CDR3 has 14 amino acids. V lost 6 bases and J 4 bases, leaving 13 bases between the germline ends. The CDR3 is CASSQAGQGNTIYF. CDR3 bases: TGTGCCAGCAGCCAGGCAGGGCAGGGAAACACCATATATTTT.

The rearrangement uses TRBV5-1 and TRBJ2-4; D gene ambiguous. The V end lost 0 bases, the J end lost 2 bases, and 9 bases lay between the germline ends. Per the germline V gene, CDR1 is SGHRS and CDR2 is YFSETQ. CDR3 length: 15 residues. The CDR3 reads CASSLAPGTKNIQYF. The CDR3 DNA reads as TGCGCCAGCAGCTTGGCCCCAGGAACCAAAAACATTCAGTACTTC. Looking up the rest from reference TRBV5-1 and TRBJ2-4 gives the full variable domain: KAGVTQTPRYLIKTRGQQVTLSCSPISGHRSVSWYQQTPGQGLQFLFEYFSETQRNKGNFPGRFSGRQFSNSRSEMNVSTLELGDSALYLCASSLAPGTKNIQYFGAGTRLSVL.

This clonotype was seen a few times. The chain links TRBV5-1 to TRBJ2-1; 9 nucleotides agree with TRBD1. This CDR3 has 15 amino acids. The V and J ends lost 6 bases and 7 bases, in that order; junction bases with no gene match: 11. Germline lookup yields CDR1 SGHRS and CDR2 YFSETQ. The CDR3 sequence is CASIPQGAGTNEQFF. CDR3 DNA sequence: TGCGCCAGCATTCCACAGGGGGCAGGAACGAATGAGCAGTTCTTC.

This clonotype was recorded many times. V usage is TRBV12-3 or TRBV12-4 and J usage is TRBJ1-5; D remains ambiguous. V lost 3 bases and J 2 bases, leaving 11 bases between the germline ends. CDR3 length equals 15 residues. The CDR3 here is CASSFSGLGNQPQHF. In nucleotides, the CDR3 is TGTGCCAGCAGTTTCTCGGGATTGGGCAATCAGCCCCAGCATTTT.

This clonotype has more than one count but fewer than ten. CDR3 amino acids: CASSQDQRGYGYTF. DNA for the CDR3: TGCGCCAGCAGCCAAGATCAAAGGGGATATGGCTACACCTTC. The rearrangement links TRBV4-3 to TRBJ1-2; possible D gene TRBD1, 5 bases. CDR3 length: 14 amino acids. CDR1 and CDR2 from the germline V gene are LGHNA and YSLEER. Trimming stripped 0 bases from V and 5 bases from J, with 10 bases between.

In its sample, this clonotype was seen many times. V usage is TRBV5-1 and J usage is TRBJ1-1; D ambiguous. CDR1 is SGHRS, CDR2 YFSETQ, per germline. Deletions cut 1 base from V and 5 bases from J, with 15 bases between. This CDR3 region has 15 residues. This CDR3 is CASSLFHDSPTEAFF. The CDR3 DNA is TGCGCCAGCAGCTTGTTTCATGATTCTCCGACTGAAGCTTTCTTT.

This chain links TRBV6-5 with TRBJ1-5; 8 bases align to TRBD1. Germline values: CDR1 MNHEY, CDR2 SVGAGI. The CDR3 sequence is 15 residues long. The J segment lost 7 bases and the V segment lost 0 bases, leaving 5 bases of the junction unmatched. The CDR3 sequence is CASSYSYRGSQPQHF. The CDR3 DNA reads as TGTGCCAGCAGTTACTCGTACAGGGGGTCACAGCCCCAGCATTTT.